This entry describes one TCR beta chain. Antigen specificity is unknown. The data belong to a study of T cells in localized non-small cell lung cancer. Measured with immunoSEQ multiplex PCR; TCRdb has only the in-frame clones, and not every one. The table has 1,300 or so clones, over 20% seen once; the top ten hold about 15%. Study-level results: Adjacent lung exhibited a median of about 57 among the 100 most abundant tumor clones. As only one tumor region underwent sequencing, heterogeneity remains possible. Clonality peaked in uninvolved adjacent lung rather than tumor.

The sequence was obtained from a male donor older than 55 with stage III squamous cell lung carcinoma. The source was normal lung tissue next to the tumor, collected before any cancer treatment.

CDR3 sequence reads: CASSLGKNRGQDGYTF. In DNA, the CDR3 is TGTGCCAGCAGCTTAGGGAAAAACAGGGGGCAAGATGGCTACACCTTC. The chain combines TRBV11-3 with TRBJ1-2, with 9 bases lining up with TRBD1. Per germline, CDR1 SGHNT and CDR2 YENEEA. The J segment lost 6 bases and the V segment lost 1 base, leaving 9 bases of the junction unmatched. The CDR3 totals 16 residues.